This is a list of T cell receptor beta chains from one sample in a study of vaccination and CD4 T cells after COVID-19. TCRdb reprocessed the PCR reads with MiXCR, giving one entry per CDR3 protein. This table holds some 11,000 distinct CDR3 sequences, more than 65% found once. These receptors have no known antigen. The sequenced material came from CD4+ T cells from blood, cultured in vitro. These receptors were taken from a human donor who had recovered from COVID-19. The CDR3 runs from the conserved cysteine through the conserved F or W. Each record gives: D gene, V gene, clone size, J gene, CDR3 DNA, CDR3 protein. D genes are given only for firm matches. The size of a clone is reported for some rows only, either as once, few or many, or as a class for expanded clones.

TRBD2,TRBV19,-,TRBJ2-7,TGTGCCAGTTCTCGGGGAGGGGCTGTCCCGGGCTACGAGCAGTACTTC,CASSRGGAVPGYEQYF
TRBD1,TRBV28,-,TRBJ1-5,TGTGCCAGCAGTAGGGGACAGTCCCAGCATTTT,CASSRGQSQHF
-,TRBV2,large,TRBJ2-7,TGTGCCAGCAGTGAAGCCTACGAGCAGTACTTC,CASSEAYEQYF
-,TRBV20-1,-,TRBJ1-2,TGCAGTGCTAGAAGGGCTGACTATGGCTACACCTTC,CSARRADYGYTF
-,TRBV6-2/TRBV6-3,few,TRBJ2-6,TGTGCCAGCAGTGACCCGACAGCAGGGGGGTCCTCTGGGGCCAACGTCCTGACTTTC,CASSDPTAGGSSGANVLTF
TRBD1,TRBV7-9,medium-sized,TRBJ1-2,TGTGCCAGCAGCCACGCAGGGGGAGGCAAGGGTTCGGGCTACACCTTC,CASSHAGGGKGSGYTF
-,TRBV6-2/TRBV6-3,-,TRBJ1-1,TGTGCCAGCAGGGCGGGACACCTGAACACTGAAGCTTTCTTT,CASRAGHLNTEAFF
TRBD2,TRBV28,-,TRBJ2-7,TGTGCCAGCAGTTTGCGCGCGGGGGACTACGAGCAGTACTTC,CASSLRAGDYEQYF
-,TRBV28,once,TRBJ1-5,TGTGCCAGCAGTTGGCCTTCACAGGGTGTCCAGCCCCAGCATTTT,CASSWPSQGVQPQHF
TRBD1,TRBV6-1,-,TRBJ1-5,TGTGCCAGCAGACGTGGGACAGTCAATCAGCCCCAGCATTTT,CASRRGTVNQPQHF
-,TRBV6-1,-,TRBJ2-5,TGTGCCGCTGTGGCCTCGGGTGGACGGGAGACCCAGTACTTC,CAAVASGGRETQYF
-,TRBV7-2,-,TRBJ2-7,TGTGCCAGCAGCTTGGGGTGGGGGGCGCTGGCCTACGAGCAGTACTTC,CASSLGWGALAYEQYF
-,TRBV24-1,-,TRBJ1-2,TGTGCCACCAGTGGCGGGTCCCCCGGTGGAGGCTACACCTTC,CATSGGSPGGGYTF
TRBD1,TRBV6-5,-,TRBJ1-1,TGTGCCAGCAGTTACACCGGACAGGGCACTGAAGCTTTCTTT,CASSYTGQGTEAFF
TRBD2,TRBV11-1,-,TRBJ2-7,TGTGCCAGCAGCGGCACTAGCGCCCTCTCCTACGAGCAGTACTTC,CASSGTSALSYEQYF
-,TRBV11-3,-,TRBJ2-1,TGTGCCAGCAGCTTAGGTGGAGGGTTGAATGAGCAGTTCTTC,CASSLGGGLNEQFF
-,TRBV15,-,TRBJ1-1,TGTGCCACCAGCAGAGTAGGGGGTGACACTGAAGCTTTCTTT,CATSRVGGDTEAFF
-,TRBV7-9,-,TRBJ1-2,TGTGCCAGCGGGGGGCAGACCCCTAACTATGGCTACACCTTC,CASGGQTPNYGYTF
TRBD1,TRBV7-9,-,TRBJ1-1,TGTGCCAGCAGCGGGTGGGACAGGGGGCATCGGGCTTTCTTT,CASSGWDRGHRAFF
-,TRBV10-1,-,TRBJ2-5,TGCGCCAGCCAAGAAGGCCTGGGAAAGACCCAGTACTTC,CASQEGLGKTQYF
-,TRBV20-1,-,TRBJ2-1,TGCAGTGCTAGGGGCGTTAGCGGAGGGATCTACAATGAGCAGTTCTTC,CSARGVSGGIYNEQFF
-,TRBV6-2/TRBV6-3,-,TRBJ2-7,TGTGCCAGCAGTTACAAGGTAGTCAGTTACCCCACGGTCAAGGAGGTCGAGCAGTACTTC,CASSYKVVSYPTVKEVEQYF
TRBD1,TRBV27,-,TRBJ1-2,TGTGCCAGCAGACAAACATCTCGGGACAGGGTTCACTATGGCTACACCTTC,CASRQTSRDRVHYGYTF
-,TRBV6-2/TRBV6-3,-,TRBJ2-5,TGTGCCTGTAGAAGGACCTCCGGCGGGGAGACCCAGTACTTC,CACRRTSGGETQYF
TRBD1,TRBV20-1,few,TRBJ1-2,TGCAGTGCTAGTCACAGGGGAAACTATGGCTACACCTTC,CSASHRGNYGYTF
-,TRBV7-2,-,TRBJ2-7,TGTGCCAGCAGCGCACTTTACGAGCAGTACTTC,CASSALYEQYF
-,TRBV7-9,-,TRBJ1-2,TGTGCCAGCACGGACAGAGACTATGGCTACACCTTC,CASTDRDYGYTF
TRBD1,TRBV6-1,-,TRBJ1-2,TGTGCCAGCAGGTGGGGGACAGGGGTGGGCTACACCTTC,CASRWGTGVGYTF
-,TRBV7-2,-,TRBJ1-5,TGTGCCAGCAGCTTAGATTCGGGGTCGGGCAATCAGCCCCAGCATTTT,CASSLDSGSGNQPQHF
-,TRBV10-3,-,TRBJ2-5,TGTGCCATCGGGGCTGGGACGTGGGAGACCCAGTACTTC,CAIGAGTWETQYF
-,TRBV6-1,once,TRBJ1-1,TGTGCTACTACAAGGGAAGGGCTCACTGAAGCTTTCTTT,CATTREGLTEAFF
TRBD1,TRBV20-1,-,TRBJ1-2,TGCAGTGCTAGAGATAGGGACAGGGGAACCTATGGCTACACCTTC,CSARDRDRGTYGYTF
-,TRBV28,-,TRBJ1-2,TGTGCCGGGGGGCCCCCCTGGGGTTACACCTTC,CAGGPPWGYTF
-,TRBV7-9,few,TRBJ1-1,TGTGCCAGCAGCGCCAGGAGGAACACTGAAGCTTTCTTT,CASSARRNTEAFF
-,TRBV7-2,-,TRBJ1-2,TGTGCCAGCAGCTTACACCGGTATTCGGACGGCTACACCTTC,CASSLHRYSDGYTF
-,TRBV7-2,few,TRBJ1-1,TGTGCCAGCAGCTTAGTGTCAGGCATGAACACTGAAGCTTTCTTT,CASSLVSGMNTEAFF
-,TRBV27,-,TRBJ1-5,TGTGCCAGCAGGGGTAGTTGGGGACCCCCATATAGCAATCAGCCCCAGCATTTT,CASRGSWGPPYSNQPQHF
-,TRBV7-2,-,TRBJ2-7,TGTGCCAGCAGCCAAGGACGGGGCGAGCAGTACTTC,CASSQGRGEQYF
-,TRBV6-1,-,TRBJ2-3,TGTGCCAGCAGTATGGGAGGAACGGGAGATACGCAGTATTTT,CASSMGGTGDTQYF
-,TRBV24-1,few,TRBJ1-5,TGTGCCACCAGTGACCCGAGACAGGCCCCAAGCAATCAGCCCCAGCATTTT,CATSDPRQAPSNQPQHF
TRBD2,TRBV20-1,-,TRBJ2-1,TGCAGTGCCCCTAGCGGGGGCTCCTACAATGAGCAGTTCTTC,CSAPSGGSYNEQFF